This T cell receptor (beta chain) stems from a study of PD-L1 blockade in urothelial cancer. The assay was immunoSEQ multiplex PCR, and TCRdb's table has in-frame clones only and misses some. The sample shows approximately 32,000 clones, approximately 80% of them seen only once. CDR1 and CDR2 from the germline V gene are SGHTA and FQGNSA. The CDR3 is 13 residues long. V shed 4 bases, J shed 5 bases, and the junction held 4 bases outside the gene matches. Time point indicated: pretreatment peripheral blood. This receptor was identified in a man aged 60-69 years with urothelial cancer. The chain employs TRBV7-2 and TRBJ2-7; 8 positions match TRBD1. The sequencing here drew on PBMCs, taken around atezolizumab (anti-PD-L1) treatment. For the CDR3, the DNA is TGTGCCAGCAGCTCACAGGGGGGCGACGAGCAGTACTTC. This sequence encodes CASSSQGGDEQYF.